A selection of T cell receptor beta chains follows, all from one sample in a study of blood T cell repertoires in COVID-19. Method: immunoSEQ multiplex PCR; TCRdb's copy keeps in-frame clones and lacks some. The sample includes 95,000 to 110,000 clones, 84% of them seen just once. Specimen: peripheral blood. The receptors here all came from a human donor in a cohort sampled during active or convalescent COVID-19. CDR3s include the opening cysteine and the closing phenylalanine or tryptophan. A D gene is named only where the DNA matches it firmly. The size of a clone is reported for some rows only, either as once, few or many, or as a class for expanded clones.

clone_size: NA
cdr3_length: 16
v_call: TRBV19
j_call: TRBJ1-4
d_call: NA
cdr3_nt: TGTGCCAGTAGTGACCGGGACAAAGGCAAAAATGAAAAACTGTTTTTT
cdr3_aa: CASSDRDKGKNEKLFF

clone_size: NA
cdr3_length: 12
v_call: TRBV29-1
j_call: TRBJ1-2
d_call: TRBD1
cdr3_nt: TGCAGCGTAGCTACAGGGGGCTATGGCTACACCTTC
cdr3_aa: CSVATGGYGYTF

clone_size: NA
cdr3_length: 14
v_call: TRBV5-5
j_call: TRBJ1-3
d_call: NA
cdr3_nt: TGTGCCAGCAGCTCGGACAGAGATGGAAACACCATATATTTT
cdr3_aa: CASSSDRDGNTIYF

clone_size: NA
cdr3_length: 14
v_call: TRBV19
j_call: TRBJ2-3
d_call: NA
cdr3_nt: TGTGCCAGTAGTATATTGGGAGCTGCAGATACGCAGTATTTT
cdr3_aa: CASSILGAADTQYF

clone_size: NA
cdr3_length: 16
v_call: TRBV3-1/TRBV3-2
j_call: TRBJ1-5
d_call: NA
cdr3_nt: TGTGCCAGCAGCCAAGGGGCGGGGGCAGGCAATCAGCCCCAGCATTTT
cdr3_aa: CASSQGAGAGNQPQHF

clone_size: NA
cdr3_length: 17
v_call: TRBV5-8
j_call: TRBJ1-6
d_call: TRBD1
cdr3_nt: TGTGCCAGCAGCTTGGACAGGGGGCGAAGGTATAATTCACCCCTCCACTTT
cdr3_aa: CASSLDRGRRYNSPLHF

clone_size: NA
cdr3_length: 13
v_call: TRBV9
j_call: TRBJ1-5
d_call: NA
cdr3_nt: TGTGCCAGCAGCGTCCAGGGGCATCAGCCCCAGCATTTT
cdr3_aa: CASSVQGHQPQHF

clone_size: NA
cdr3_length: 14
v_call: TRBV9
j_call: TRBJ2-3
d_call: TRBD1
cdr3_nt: TGTGCCAGCAGCGATGGACAGGACACAGATACGCAGTATTTT
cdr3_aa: CASSDGQDTDTQYF

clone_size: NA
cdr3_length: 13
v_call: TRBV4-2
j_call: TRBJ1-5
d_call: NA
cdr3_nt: TGTGCCAGCAGCCAAGGAGTGACACAGCCCCAGCATTTT
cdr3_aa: CASSQGVTQPQHF

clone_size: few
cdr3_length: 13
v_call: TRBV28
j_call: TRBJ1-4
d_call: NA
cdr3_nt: TGTGCCAGCATGGTCAGAGACAGGGAAAAACTGTTTTTT
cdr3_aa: CASMVRDREKLFF

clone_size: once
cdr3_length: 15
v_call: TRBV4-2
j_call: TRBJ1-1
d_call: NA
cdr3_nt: TGTGCCAGCAGCCTCAGAGGCTCCATGAACACTGAAGCTTTCTTT
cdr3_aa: CASSLRGSMNTEAFF

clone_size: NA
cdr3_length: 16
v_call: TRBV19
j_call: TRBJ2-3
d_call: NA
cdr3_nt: TGTGCCAGTAGTATAATAAACAGGGTTAGCACAGATACGCAGTATTTT
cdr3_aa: CASSIINRVSTDTQYF

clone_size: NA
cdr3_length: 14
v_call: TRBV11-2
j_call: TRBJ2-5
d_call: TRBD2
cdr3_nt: TGTGCCAGCAGCTTTGGGGGGGTTCAAGAGACCCAGTACTTC
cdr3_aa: CASSFGGVQETQYF

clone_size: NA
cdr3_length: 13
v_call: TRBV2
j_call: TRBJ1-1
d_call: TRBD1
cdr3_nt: TGTGCCAGCAGATTGACAGGGGGCACTGAAGCTTTCTTT
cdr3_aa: CASRLTGGTEAFF

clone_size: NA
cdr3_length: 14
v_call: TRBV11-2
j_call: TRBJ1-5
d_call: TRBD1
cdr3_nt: TGTGCCAGCAGCTTAACAGGGGGCTTCCAGCCCCAGCATTTT
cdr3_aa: CASSLTGGFQPQHF

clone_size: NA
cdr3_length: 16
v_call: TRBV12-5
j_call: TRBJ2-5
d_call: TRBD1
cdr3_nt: TGTGCTAGTGGTAACCCCCTCAGGGGGCCCCAAGAGACCCAGTACTTC
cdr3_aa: CASGNPLRGPQETQYF

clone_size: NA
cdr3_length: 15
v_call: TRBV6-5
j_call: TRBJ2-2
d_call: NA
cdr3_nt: TGTGCCAGCAGTTATTTCATCCCGAACACCGGGGAGCTGTTTTTT
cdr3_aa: CASSYFIPNTGELFF

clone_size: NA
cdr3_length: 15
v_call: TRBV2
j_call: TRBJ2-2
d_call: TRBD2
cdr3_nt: TGTGCCAGCAGTACGCGGGGGGGCCACACCGGGGAGCTGTTTTTT
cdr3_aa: CASSTRGGHTGELFF

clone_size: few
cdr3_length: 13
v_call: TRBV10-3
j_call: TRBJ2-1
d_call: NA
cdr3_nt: TGTGCCATCAGTCCCAGGTCCCAGAATGAGCAGTTCTTC
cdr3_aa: CAISPRSQNEQFF

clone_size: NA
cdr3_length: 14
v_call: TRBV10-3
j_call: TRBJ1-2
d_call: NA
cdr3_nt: TGTGCCATCAGTGAACAGGCGGGAAACTATGGCTACACCTTC
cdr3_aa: CAISEQAGNYGYTF

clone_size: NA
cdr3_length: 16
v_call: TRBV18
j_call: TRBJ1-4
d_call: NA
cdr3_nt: TGTGCCAGCTCACCACGCCCTGTGTCGGCTAATGAAAAACTGTTTTTT
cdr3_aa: CASSPRPVSANEKLFF

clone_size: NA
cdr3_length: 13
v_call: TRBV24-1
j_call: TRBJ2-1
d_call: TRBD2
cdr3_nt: TGTGCCACGGGACTAGCGGACCCCAATGAGCAGTTCTTC
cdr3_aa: CATGLADPNEQFF

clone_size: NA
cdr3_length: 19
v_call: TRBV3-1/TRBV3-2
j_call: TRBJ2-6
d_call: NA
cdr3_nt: TGTGCCAGCAGCCAATTATCAACAGGGCTTTCCTCTGGGGCCAACGTCCTGACTTTC
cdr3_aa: CASSQLSTGLSSGANVLTF

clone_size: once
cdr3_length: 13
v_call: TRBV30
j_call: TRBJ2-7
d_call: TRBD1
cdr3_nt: TGTGCCTGGAGCCCGACAGGGCCCTACGAGCAGTACTTC
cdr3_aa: CAWSPTGPYEQYF

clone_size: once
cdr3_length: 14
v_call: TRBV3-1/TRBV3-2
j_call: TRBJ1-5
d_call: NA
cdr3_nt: TGTGCCAGCAGCCGTGGCAGGGACAATCAGCCCCAGCATTTT
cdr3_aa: CASSRGRDNQPQHF

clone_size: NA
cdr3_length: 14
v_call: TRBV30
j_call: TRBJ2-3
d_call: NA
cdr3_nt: TGTGCCTGGAGTCAGGGGCCTAGCACAGATACGCAGTATTTT
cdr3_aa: CAWSQGPSTDTQYF

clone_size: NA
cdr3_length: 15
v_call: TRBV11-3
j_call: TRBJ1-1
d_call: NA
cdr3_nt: TGTGCCAGCAGCTTAGGGGGAGCCGGGCACACTGAAGCTTTCTTT
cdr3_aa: CASSLGGAGHTEAFF

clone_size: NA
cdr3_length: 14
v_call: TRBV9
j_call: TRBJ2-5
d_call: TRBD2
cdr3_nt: TGTGCCAGCAGCCCCCGGAGGGAGGGGGAGACCCAGTACTTC
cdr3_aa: CASSPRREGETQYF

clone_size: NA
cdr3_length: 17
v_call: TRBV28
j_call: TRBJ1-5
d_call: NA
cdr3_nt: TGTGCCAGCAGTTTGGCAGGGGACCCAGATAGCAATCAGCCCCAGCATTTT
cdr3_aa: CASSLAGDPDSNQPQHF

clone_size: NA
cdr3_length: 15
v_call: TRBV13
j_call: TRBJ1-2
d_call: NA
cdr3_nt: TGTGCCAGCAGCTTAGGGGGCAGCTTTAACTATGGCTACACCTTC
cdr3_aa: CASSLGGSFNYGYTF

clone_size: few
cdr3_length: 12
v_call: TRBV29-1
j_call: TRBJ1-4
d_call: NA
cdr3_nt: TGCAGCGTTGAGACCCCATCGGGAAAACTGTTTTTT
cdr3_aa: CSVETPSGKLFF

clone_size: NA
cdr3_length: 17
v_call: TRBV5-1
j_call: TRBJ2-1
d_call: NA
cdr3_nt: TGCGCCAGCAGCTTGGGGGTTAGCGGAAGCTCCTACAATGAGCAGTTCTTC
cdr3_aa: CASSLGVSGSSYNEQFF

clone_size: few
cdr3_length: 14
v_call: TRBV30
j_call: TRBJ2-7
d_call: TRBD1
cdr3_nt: TGTGCCTGGAGTTCCGGGACAGGAGTTTACGAGCAGTACTTC
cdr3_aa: CAWSSGTGVYEQYF

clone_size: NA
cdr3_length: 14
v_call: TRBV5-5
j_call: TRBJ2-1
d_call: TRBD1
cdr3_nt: TGTGCCAGCAGCCTCCGCGACAGGGACAATGAGCAGTTCTTC
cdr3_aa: CASSLRDRDNEQFF

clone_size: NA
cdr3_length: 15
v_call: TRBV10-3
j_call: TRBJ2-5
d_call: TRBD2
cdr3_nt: TGTGCCATCAGTGAAGGGACTAGCGGTTTTGAGACCCAGTACTTC
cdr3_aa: CAISEGTSGFETQYF

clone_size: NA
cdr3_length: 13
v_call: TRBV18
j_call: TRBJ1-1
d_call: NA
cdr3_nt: TGTGCCAGCTCAAATGGGGAGGGCACTGAAGCTTTCTTT
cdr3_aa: CASSNGEGTEAFF

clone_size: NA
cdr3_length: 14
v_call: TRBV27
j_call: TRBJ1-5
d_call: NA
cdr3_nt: TGTGCCAGCAGTTTACAGGGGTGGCAACAGCCCCAGCATTTT
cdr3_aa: CASSLQGWQQPQHF

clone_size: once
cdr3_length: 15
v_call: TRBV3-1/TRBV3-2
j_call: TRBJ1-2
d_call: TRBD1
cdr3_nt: TGTGCCAGCAGCCAAGTCCGGGACAGCCTCTATGGCTACACCTTC
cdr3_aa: CASSQVRDSLYGYTF

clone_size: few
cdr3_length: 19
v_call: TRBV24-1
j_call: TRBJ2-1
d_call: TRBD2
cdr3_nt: TGTGCCACCAGTGATTTTAAAGGACAGACTAGCGGCCTCTACAATGAGCAGTTCTTC
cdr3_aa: CATSDFKGQTSGLYNEQFF

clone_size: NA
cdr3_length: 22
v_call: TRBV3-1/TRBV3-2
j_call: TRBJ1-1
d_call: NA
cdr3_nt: TGTGCCAGCAGCCAAGCTCGGATTCGAAGGGCATCGGGGGGAGGGCAGAACACTGAAGCTTTCTTT
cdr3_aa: CASSQARIRRASGGGQNTEAFF

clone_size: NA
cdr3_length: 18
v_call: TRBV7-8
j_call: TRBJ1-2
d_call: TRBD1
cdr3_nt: TGTGCCAGCAGCTTATGGCGCGGGACAGGGGGCACGAACTATGGCTACACCTTC
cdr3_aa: CASSLWRGTGGTNYGYTF

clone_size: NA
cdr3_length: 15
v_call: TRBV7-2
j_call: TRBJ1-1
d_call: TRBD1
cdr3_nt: TGTGCCAGCAGCTTATCCGGGACAGGGAGTACTGAAGCTTTCTTT
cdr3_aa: CASSLSGTGSTEAFF

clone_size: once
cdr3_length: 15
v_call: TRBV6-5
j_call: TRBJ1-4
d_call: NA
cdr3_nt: TGTGCCAGCAGAGACACAGGTGAGGCGAAAGAAAAACTGTTTTTT
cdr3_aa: CASRDTGEAKEKLFF

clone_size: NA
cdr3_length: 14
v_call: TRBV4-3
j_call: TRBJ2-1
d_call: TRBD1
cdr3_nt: TGCGCCAGCAGCCAAGACAGGGGGCTCAATGAGCAGTTCTTC
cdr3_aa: CASSQDRGLNEQFF

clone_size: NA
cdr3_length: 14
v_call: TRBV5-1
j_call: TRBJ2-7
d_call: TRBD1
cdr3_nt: TGCGCCAGCAGCTTCGGGGACAGGGGCGACGAGCAGTACTTC
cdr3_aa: CASSFGDRGDEQYF

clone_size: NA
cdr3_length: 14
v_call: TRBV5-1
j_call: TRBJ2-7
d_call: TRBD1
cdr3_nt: TGCGCCAGCAGCAGTCAACCAGGGGGCTACGAGCAGTACTTC
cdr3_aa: CASSSQPGGYEQYF

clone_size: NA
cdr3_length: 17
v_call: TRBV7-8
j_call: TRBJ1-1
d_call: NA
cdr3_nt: TGTGCCAGCAGCCCAAACCTCATGACAGTCATGAACACTGAAGCTTTCTTT
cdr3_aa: CASSPNLMTVMNTEAFF

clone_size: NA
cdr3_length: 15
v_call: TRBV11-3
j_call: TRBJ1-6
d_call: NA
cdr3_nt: TGTGCCAGCAGCTTGGTGGCCGCCTATAATTCACCCCTCCACTTT
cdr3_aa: CASSLVAAYNSPLHF

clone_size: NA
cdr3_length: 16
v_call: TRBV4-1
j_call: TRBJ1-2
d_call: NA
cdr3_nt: TGCGCCAGCAGCCTCCGCCTGGCAGGGGCTAACTATGGCTACACCTTC
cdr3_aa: CASSLRLAGANYGYTF

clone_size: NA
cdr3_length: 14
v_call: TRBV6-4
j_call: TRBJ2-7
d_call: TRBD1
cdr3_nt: TGTGCCAGCAGTCCCGGACAGGGGAACAACGAGCAGTACTTC
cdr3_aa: CASSPGQGNNEQYF

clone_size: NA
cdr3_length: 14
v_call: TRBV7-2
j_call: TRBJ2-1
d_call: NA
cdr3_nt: TGTGCCAGCAGCTTAAGGATAGCGGCCAATGAGCAGTTCTTC
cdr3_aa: CASSLRIAANEQFF